This T cell receptor (beta chain) appears in the sequencing data of a study of response to subunit inactivated influenza vaccine. This clonotype was found a few times. From the RT-PCR reads, TCRdb called clonotypes with MiXCR, one entry per CDR3 protein. The sample records hundreds of thousands of distinct CDR3 sequences, about 15% being singletons. With 5 bases clipped from V and 3 bases from J, the junction kept 9 bases outside the gene matches. The CDR3 is 15 residues long. Germline V gene lookup returns CDR1 SGHTA and CDR2 FQGNSA. The material sequenced was PBMCs from blood, taken roughly 15 days before vaccination. The chain employs TRBV7-2 and TRBJ1-1, with 7 bases that match TRBD1. This receptor was taken from a man aged 45 to 65 who received an inactivated influenza vaccine. The CDR3 nucleotides read TGTGCCAGCAGCGTGGGGCAGGGGGGAGACACTGAAGCTTTCTTT. It translates to CASSVGQGGDTEAFF. The whole variable domain, filled in from reference TRBV7-2 and TRBJ1-1, reads GAGVSQSPSNKVTEKGKDVELRCDPISGHTALYWYRQSLGQGLEFLIYFQGNSAPDKSGLPSDRFSAERTGGSVSTLTIQRTQQEDSAVYLCASSVGQGGDTEAFFGQGTRLTVV.